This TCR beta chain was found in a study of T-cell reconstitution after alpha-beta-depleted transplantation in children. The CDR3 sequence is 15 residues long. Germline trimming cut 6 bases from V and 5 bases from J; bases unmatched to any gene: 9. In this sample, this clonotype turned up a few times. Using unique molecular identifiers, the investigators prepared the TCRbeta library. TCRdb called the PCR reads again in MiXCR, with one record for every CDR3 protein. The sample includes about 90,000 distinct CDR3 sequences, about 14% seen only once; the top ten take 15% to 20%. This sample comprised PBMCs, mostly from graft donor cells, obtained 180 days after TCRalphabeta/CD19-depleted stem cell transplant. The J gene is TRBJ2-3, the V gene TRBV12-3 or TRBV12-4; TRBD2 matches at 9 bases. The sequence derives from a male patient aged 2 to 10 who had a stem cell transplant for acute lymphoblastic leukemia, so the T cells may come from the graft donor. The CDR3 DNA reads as TGTGCCAGCAGCCTAGCGGGGCATCTGAGAGATACGCAGTATTTT. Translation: CASSLAGHLRDTQYF.